What follows describes a single TCR beta chain. The data are from a study of blood T cell repertoires in COVID-19. Study at large: COVID-19 samples, acute and convalescent, were from the United States, Italy and Spain.

In the study's own analysis: Estimates of nucleated cell counts were drawn from the amplification of reference gene primers. Only in-frame clones appear in the TCRdb table, and some are missing; sequencing was by immunoSEQ multiplex PCR. For V, J and clone size, that table is used; D and trimming come from the DNA. The sample includes hundreds of thousands of clones, nearly 90% of them seen just once. Residents of about two dozen US areas, aged about 18 to 95 years, made up the participants. Trimming cost V 6 bases and J 1 base; bases outside gene matches: 10. Germline V gene data show CDR1 as SEHNR and CDR2 as FQNEAQ (reference sequence). This CDR3 contains 16 residues.

The TCR sequence derives from a woman aged 18-29 years with acute COVID-19. The rearrangement links TRBV7-9 to TRBJ2-7, with 9 positions matching TRBD2. Sequencing input: PBMCs or T cells enriched from blood (not recorded which). DNA of the CDR3: TGTGCCAGCAGTTCCAGACTAGCGGACGGATCCTACGAGCAGTACTTC. It specifies CASSSRLADGSYEQYF.